The rows below give T cell receptor beta chains drawn from one sample of a study of T cell responses to AZD1222 COVID-19 vaccine. Sequencing used immunoSEQ multiplex PCR; TCRdb keeps in-frame clones, though not all of them. The sample lists around 100,000 clones; approximately 91% were seen once. The sequencing here drew on peripheral blood, taken on day 0 of AZD1222 vaccination. The source is an adult in good health. Both conserved end residues are part of each CDR3. D genes are given only for firm matches. Clone size appears in some rows only: once, few, many, or a class for an expanded clone.

.,.,TRBV2,TRBJ2-7,TGTGCCAGCAGCCCCACTAGCCTCCTCTCCTACGAGCAGTACTTC,CASSPTSLLSYEQYF
few,TRBD1,TRBV3-1/TRBV3-2,TRBJ2-2,TGTGCCAGCAGCATCAGGGGGACCGGGGAGCTGTTTTTT,CASSIRGTGELFF
few,TRBD1,TRBV7-9,TRBJ1-5,TGTGCCAGCAGCCCCATCCAGGGGGCCCTCAAGCCCCAGCATTTT,CASSPIQGALKPQHF
.,TRBD2,TRBV4-1,TRBJ2-3,TGCGCCAGCAGCCAAGGATGGGGGGGTGCGGGATCCGATACGCAGTATTTT,CASSQGWGGAGSDTQYF
.,.,TRBV29-1,TRBJ2-2,TGCAGCGTCCAGACAGGACCGACCTATGGCGGGGAGCTGTTTTTT,CSVQTGPTYGGELFF
.,.,TRBV28,TRBJ1-5,TGTGCCAGCAGTTTAGTTCATCAGCCCCAGCATTTT,CASSLVHQPQHF
.,.,TRBV30,TRBJ2-5,TGTGCCTGGAATTCCCCGTACCAAGAGACCCAGTACTTC,CAWNSPYQETQYF
.,.,TRBV20-1,TRBJ1-2,TGCAGTGCTAGTAATAGGGGGAACTATGGCTACACCTTC,CSASNRGNYGYTF
.,.,TRBV2,TRBJ2-7,TGTGCCAGCATCGGCTACGAGCAGTACTTC,CASIGYEQYF
few,.,TRBV19,TRBJ2-7,TGTGCCAGTAGTCCCGGACAGTCGAGCTCCTACGAGCAGTACTTC,CASSPGQSSSYEQYF
.,TRBD1,TRBV27,TRBJ2-1,TGTGCCAGCAGAAGGACAGGGGATTACCCCCAGGGGCAGTTCTTC,CASRRTGDYPQGQFF
.,.,TRBV13,TRBJ1-4,TGTGCCAGCAGCATCTTCCTTGCAACTAATGAAAAACTGTTTTTT,CASSIFLATNEKLFF
.,TRBD2,TRBV5-1,TRBJ2-1,TGCGCCAGCAGCCCAGGGAGGGACTACAATGAGCAGTTCTTC,CASSPGRDYNEQFF
.,.,TRBV20-1,TRBJ2-3,TGCAGTGCTAGTGCCCGACCGGGGACAGATACGCAGTATTTT,CSASARPGTDTQYF
.,.,TRBV2,TRBJ2-2,TGTGCCAGCAGCGTCCTGGGGCGGGAGAACACCGGGGAGCTGTTTTTT,CASSVLGRENTGELFF
.,.,TRBV2,TRBJ2-5,TGTGCCACACAAAAAACGGTGAAAGAGACCCAGTACTTC,CATQKTVKETQYF
once,.,TRBV5-1,TRBJ1-1,TGCGCCAGTACCTGGGACGGCTCGGGGGGAACTGAAGCTTTCTTT,CASTWDGSGGTEAFF
.,TRBD2,TRBV4-1,TRBJ2-7,TGCGCCAGCAGCATTAGCGGGAGTGAACAGTACTTC,CASSISGSEQYF
.,TRBD1,TRBV28,TRBJ2-7,TGTGCCAGCAGACCCCCGGACAGGGCCTACGAGCAGTACTTC,CASRPPDRAYEQYF
.,TRBD2,TRBV5-1,TRBJ2-1,TGCGCCAGCAGCCTAATACCGGGACTACTATACAATGAGCAGTTCTTC,CASSLIPGLLYNEQFF
.,TRBD2,TRBV10-3,TRBJ2-1,TGTGCCATCAGTGAGGCTGGACTAGCGGGAGGGAGCTCCTACAATGAGCAGTTCTTC,CAISEAGLAGGSSYNEQFF
.,.,TRBV18,TRBJ1-2,TGTGCCAGCTCACCCCAGGAGGCTAACTATGGCTACACCTTC,CASSPQEANYGYTF
.,TRBD1,TRBV19,TRBJ1-2,TGTGCCAGTAGTGGGGACAGGGGAACGGCTCATGGCTACACCTTC,CASSGDRGTAHGYTF
.,TRBD2,TRBV9,TRBJ2-3,TGTGCCAGCAGCGTAGGTCAGCGGGAATTGACAGATACGCAGTATTTT,CASSVGQRELTDTQYF
.,TRBD2,TRBV30,TRBJ2-7,TGTGCCTGGAGCCGAAGGAAGGCGGGAGTTGGGTACGAGCAGTACTTC,CAWSRRKAGVGYEQYF
.,TRBD2,TRBV7-2,TRBJ2-3,TGTGCCAGCAGCTTAGGACTAGCGGGAGTTCAAGATACGCAGTATTTT,CASSLGLAGVQDTQYF
.,TRBD1,TRBV6-1,TRBJ2-7,TGTGCCAGCAGTGAAGCTGGGGACAGGGGGCTGTTTAAGTACTTC,CASSEAGDRGLFKYF